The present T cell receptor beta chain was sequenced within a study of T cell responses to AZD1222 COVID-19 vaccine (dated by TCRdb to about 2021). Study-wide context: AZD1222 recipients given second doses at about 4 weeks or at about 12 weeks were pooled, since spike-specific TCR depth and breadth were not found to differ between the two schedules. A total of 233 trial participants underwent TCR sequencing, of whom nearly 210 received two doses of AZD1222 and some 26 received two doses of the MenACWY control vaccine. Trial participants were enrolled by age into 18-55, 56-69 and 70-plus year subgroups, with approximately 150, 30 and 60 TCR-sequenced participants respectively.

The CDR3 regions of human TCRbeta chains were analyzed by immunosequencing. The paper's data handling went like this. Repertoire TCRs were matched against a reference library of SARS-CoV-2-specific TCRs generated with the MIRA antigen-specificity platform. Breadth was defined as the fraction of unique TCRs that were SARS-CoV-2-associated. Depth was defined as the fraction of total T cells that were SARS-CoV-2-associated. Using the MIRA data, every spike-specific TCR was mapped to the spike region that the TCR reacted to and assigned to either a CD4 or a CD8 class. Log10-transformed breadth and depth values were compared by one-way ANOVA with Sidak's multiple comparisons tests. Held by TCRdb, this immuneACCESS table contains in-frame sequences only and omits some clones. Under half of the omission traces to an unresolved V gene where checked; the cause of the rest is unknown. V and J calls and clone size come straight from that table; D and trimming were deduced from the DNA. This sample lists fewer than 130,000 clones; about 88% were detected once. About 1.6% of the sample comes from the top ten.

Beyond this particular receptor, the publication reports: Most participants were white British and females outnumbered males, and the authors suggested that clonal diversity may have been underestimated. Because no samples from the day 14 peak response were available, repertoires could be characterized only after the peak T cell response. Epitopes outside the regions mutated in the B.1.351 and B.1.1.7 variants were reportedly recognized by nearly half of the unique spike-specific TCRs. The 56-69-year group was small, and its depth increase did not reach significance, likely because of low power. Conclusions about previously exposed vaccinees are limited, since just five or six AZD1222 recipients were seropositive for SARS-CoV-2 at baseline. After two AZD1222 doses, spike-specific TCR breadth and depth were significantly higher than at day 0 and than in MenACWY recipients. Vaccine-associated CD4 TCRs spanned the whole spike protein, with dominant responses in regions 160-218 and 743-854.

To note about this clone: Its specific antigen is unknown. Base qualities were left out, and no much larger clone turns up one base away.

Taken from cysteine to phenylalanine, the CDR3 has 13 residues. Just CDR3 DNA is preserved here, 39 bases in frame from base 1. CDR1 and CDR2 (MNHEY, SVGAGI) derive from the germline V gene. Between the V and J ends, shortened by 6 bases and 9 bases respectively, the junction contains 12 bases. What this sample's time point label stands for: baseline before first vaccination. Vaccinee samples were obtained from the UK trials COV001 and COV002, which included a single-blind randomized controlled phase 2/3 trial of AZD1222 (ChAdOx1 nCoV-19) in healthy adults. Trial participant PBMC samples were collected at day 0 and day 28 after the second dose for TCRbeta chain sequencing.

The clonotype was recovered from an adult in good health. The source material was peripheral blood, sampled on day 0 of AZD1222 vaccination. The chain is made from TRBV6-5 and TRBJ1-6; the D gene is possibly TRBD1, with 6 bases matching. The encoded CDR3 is CASRDTGFSPLHF. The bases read TGTGCCAGCAGAGACACAGGGTTTTCACCCCTCCACTTT.